The 18 T cell receptor beta chains in this list originate from one sample, sequenced in a study of OX40 agonist ivuxolimab in advanced cancers. Libraries were prepared by immunoSEQ multiplex PCR; TCRdb keeps only in-frame clonotypes and omits some of them. The profile covers about 86,000 clones, with roughly nine tenths appearing a single time and roughly 9.3% taken by the ten largest. This material consisted of CD4+ or CD8+ T cells sorted from blood, taken in a trial of the OX40 agonist ivuxolimab. These receptors originate from an adult with an advanced solid tumor such as melanoma, head and neck, liver or kidney cancer.

CDR3 sequence: CAWSVRDRGHEQYF. The CDR3 DNA follows: TGTGCCTGGAGTGTACGGGACAGGGGGCACGAGCAGTACTTC. This chain links TRBV30 with TRBJ2-7; TRBD1 agrees at 12 bases. Per the germline V gene, CDR1 is GTSNPN and CDR2 is SVGIG (reference sequence). The J segment lost 5 bases and the V segment lost 0 bases, leaving 2 bases of the junction unmatched. The CDR3 spans 14 residues. Full variable domain (missing parts from reference TRBV30 and TRBJ2-7): SQTIHQWPATLVQPVGSPLSLECTVEGTSNPNLYWYRQAAGRGLQLLFYSVGIGQISSEVPQNLSASRPQDRQFILSSKKLLLSDSGFYLCAWSVRDRGHEQYFGPGTRLTVT.

V is TRBV27 and J is TRBJ2-1, with D possibly TRBD2 on 5 matching bases. The CDR3 sequence is 17 residues long. Germline CDR1 reads MNHEY; CDR2 reads SMNVEV (reference sequence). V lost 3 bases and J 7 bases, leaving 22 bases between the germline ends. The CDR3: CASSFPERVSVLNEQFF. As DNA, the CDR3 is TGTGCCAGCAGTTTCCCGGAGAGGGTAAGTGTATTAAATGAGCAGTTCTTC.

V and J are TRBV5-1 and TRBJ1-1; tentative D call: TRBD1 (6 bases). There are 13 residues in the CDR3. Per germline, CDR1 SGHRS and CDR2 YFSETQ. Between the trimmed V and J ends, which lost 2 bases and 6 bases, there was a span of 11 bases. For the CDR3, the DNA is TGCGCCAGCAGCTTTGAGGGGGGCGCTGAAGCTTTCTTT. Amino acid sequence: CASSFEGGAEAFF.

The CDR3 nucleotides read TGCGCCAGCAGTGAAGCCCTAGGAGGAAACACCATATATTTT. This encodes CASSEALGGNTIYF. J is TRBJ1-3 and V is TRBV10-1; D ambiguous. The V gene's germline CDR1 is WNHNN and CDR2 SYGVQD (reference sequence). The CDR3 contains 14 residues. Trimming took off 3 bases at V and 4 bases at J, with 10 bases between the two ends.

V and J are TRBV2 and TRBJ2-1, with D uncertain. Trimming took off 6 bases at V and 6 bases at J, with 9 bases between the two ends. This CDR3 is built from 12 residues. Germline CDR1 is SNHLY and CDR2 is FYNNEI. The DNA of the CDR3 is TGTGCCAGCAGCCCAGACCCCAATGAGCAGTTCTTC. This sequence encodes CASSPDPNEQFF.

This chain uses TRBV5-4 with TRBJ2-7; 10 bases are shared with TRBD1. The germline V gene encodes CDR1 SGHNT and CDR2 YYREEE (reference sequence). The CDR3 loop spans 14 amino acids. Trimming removed 0 bases from V and 6 bases from J; junction bases left unmatched: 3. The CDR3 spells CASSLGGTGVEQYF. In DNA, the CDR3 is TGTGCCAGCAGCTTGGGAGGGACAGGGGTCGAGCAGTACTTC.

The rearrangement joins TRBV19 to TRBJ1-4; D is uncertain. The CDR3 spans 16 residues. The V and J ends lost 7 bases and 11 bases respectively, with 26 bases between them. The germline V gene encodes CDR1 LNHDA and CDR2 SQIVND (reference sequence). In DNA, the CDR3 is TGTGCCAGTAAAGAGACCGGGGAAAGATCCTCGGGTAAACTGTTTTTT. Residues: CASKETGERSSGKLFF. Drawing the rest from reference TRBV19 and TRBJ1-4, the complete variable domain is DGGITQSPKYLFRKEGQNVTLSCEQNLNHDAMYWYRQDPGQGLRLIYYSQIVNDFQKGDIAEGYSVSREKKESFPLTVTSAQKNPTAFYLCASKETGERSSGKLFFGSGTQLSVL.

The rearrangement joins TRBV27 to TRBJ2-2, with 10 bases fitting TRBD2. Unmatched junction bases numbered 6, after V lost 8 bases and J lost 3 bases. This CDR3 is built from 15 residues. Germline V CDR1 and CDR2: MNHEY, SMNVEV (reference sequence). The CDR3 bases are TGTGCCAGCTATCCTCTAGCGGGAGACACCGGGGAGCTGTTTTTT. This codes for CASYPLAGDTGELFF.

This clone has a single count. The V gene is TRBV9, the J gene TRBJ2-3; TRBD2 matches 9 bases. CDR1 is SGDLS, CDR2 YYNGEE, per germline. V was pared by 2 bases and J by 3 bases, with 1 base of the junction left unmatched. CDR3 length equals 14 residues. CDR3 bases: TGTGCCAGCAGCGTGAGCGGGGGGACAGATACGCAGTATTTT. Translated: CASSVSGGTDTQYF.

This chain connects TRBV5-8 to TRBJ1-1, with 7 positions matching TRBD1. Germline V gene lookup returns CDR1 SGHTS and CDR2 YDEGEE. This CDR3 has 14 amino acids. Unmatched junction bases numbered 6, after V lost 4 bases and J lost 3 bases. As DNA, the CDR3 is TGTGCCAGCAGCGAATACCAGGGGGACACTGAAGCTTTCTTT. It yields the protein CASSEYQGDTEAFF.

This clone was recorded only once. The chain carries TRBV27 and TRBJ2-5, with a weak D call TRBD2 (7 bases). Germline assignment: CDR1 MNHEY and CDR2 SMNVEV (reference sequence). V lost 2 bases and J 5 bases, leaving 12 bases between the germline ends. The CDR3 totals 14 residues. Here the CDR3 reads CASSLGGAMETQYF. The CDR3 nucleotides are TGTGCCAGCAGTTTAGGGGGGGCGATGGAGACCCAGTACTTC.

The chain recombines TRBV11-3 with TRBJ2-2; D not certain. V was pared by 1 base and J by 0 bases, with 9 bases between. This CDR3 has 16 residues. CDR1 is SGHNT, CDR2 YENEEA, per germline. The CDR3 coding sequence is TGTGCCAGCAGCTTAGGTGGAATCGCGAACACCGGGGAGCTGTTTTTT. Amino acids: CASSLGGIANTGELFF.

This sequence joins TRBV11-2 and TRBJ1-2; a weak D match, TRBD1 (5 bases). This CDR3 has 15 amino acids. V was pared by 2 bases and J by 4 bases, with 14 bases between. Germline V gene lookup returns CDR1 SGHAT and CDR2 FQNNGV. The CDR3 reads CASSLLRGTAYGYTF. Here the CDR3 DNA reads TGTGCCAGCAGCTTACTACGGGGCACCGCCTATGGCTACACCTTC. The variable domain in full, completed from reference TRBV11-2 and TRBJ1-2, reads EAGVAQSPRYKIIEKRQSVAFWCNPISGHATLYWYQQILGQGPKLLIQFQNNGVVDDSQLPKDRFSAERLKGVDSTLKIQPAKLEDSAVYLCASSLLRGTAYGYTFGSGTRLTVV.

The rearrangement joins TRBV6-5 to TRBJ2-7, with a tentative D call TRBD2 (6 bases). The germline gives CDR1 MNHEY, CDR2 SVGAGI. V shed 5 bases and J shed 0 bases, with 8 bases lying between them. The CDR3 is 13 residues long. This CDR3 is CASSRGTSYEQYF. CDR3 DNA: TGTGCCAGCAGTCGCGGGACCTCCTACGAGCAGTACTTC.

V usage is TRBV18 and J usage is TRBJ2-7; D might be TRBD1 (5 bases). Trimming shortened V by 6 bases and J by 2 bases, and 14 bases separated the two germline ends. The CDR3 totals 14 residues. Germline assignment: CDR1 KGHSH and CDR2 LQKENI. The CDR3 protein is CASSGLGETYEQYF. CDR3 bases: TGTGCCAGCTCGGGGCTGGGCGAGACCTACGAGCAGTACTTC.

The chain has TRBV29-1 and TRBJ2-7, with a tentative D call TRBD2 (5 bases). V dropped 0 bases and J dropped 4 bases, with 16 bases sitting between them. There are 15 residues in the CDR3. Germline V CDR1 and CDR2: SQVTM, ANQGSEA. The CDR3 DNA reads TGCAGCGTTGAAGATCGAGGGAGAGGTAAATACGAGCAGTACTTC. Translating it yields CSVEDRGRGKYEQYF.

This chain uses TRBV19 with TRBJ2-7; D remains unclear. CDR1 and CDR2 from the germline V gene are LNHDA and SQIVND (reference sequence). CDR3 length: 13 residues. V was cut by 3 bases and J by 3 bases, with 9 bases left in between. CDR3 loop: CASSIGMSYEQYF. The CDR3 DNA follows: TGTGCCAGTAGTATTGGCATGAGCTACGAGCAGTACTTC.

The chain has TRBV30 and TRBJ2-7; tentatively, D is TRBD1 (5 bases). CDR3 length equals 13 residues. Trimming removed 0 bases at V and 6 bases at J, with 12 bases between. The germline gives CDR1 GTSNPN, CDR2 SVGIG (reference sequence). Here the CDR3 DNA reads TGTGCCTGGAGTGTAGGTTCAGGGCGCGAGCAGTACTTC. Amino acids: CAWSVGSGREQYF.